This T cell receptor (beta chain) was documented in a study of blood T cell repertoires in COVID-19 (dated by TCRdb to between 2020 and 2021). Study-wide context: Collaborator samples came from the United States, Italy and Spain and covered acute and convalescent phases of COVID-19. The material from the prospective study consisted of cDNA or gDNA derived from T cells, B-cell-depleted T cells, or PBMCs. Deeply sampled blood TCRbeta repertoires from subjects exposed to, actively infected with, or recovered from COVID-19 were included in the dataset. A freely available public database, intended as a resource for researchers studying the immune response to SARS-CoV-2, is where the repertoires were released. Samples were obtained from the ongoing ImmuneRACE study (first 160 participants) and from about 1,300 subjects provided by 6 global collaborators. A de-identified subject ID, COVID-19 status, age in years and sex were almost always included in the sample metadata. Where available, HLA class I and class II types were taken from metadata supplied by the sample provider and were not determined by assay-based typing. Overall study outcomes, separate from this receptor: How much clinical and demographic metadata was included differed by source and by participant, and the metadata was provided uncurated.

With regard to this clone: No cognate antigen has been identified for it. Within one base of it there is no much larger clone, and no base qualities were kept.

The immunoSEQ Assay, a bias-controlled multiplex PCR, was used to amplify TCRbeta CDR3 regions from genomic DNA. The study's processing was this. The number of nucleated cells in each sample was estimated by amplification of reference gene primers within the assay. Sequence reads were collapsed and filtered to measure the absolute abundance of every unique TCRbeta CDR3 rearrangement. For each sample, productive Simpson clonality was calculated as the square root of Simpson's diversity index over productive rearrangements. TCRdb took this table from immuneACCESS and kept in-frame rearrangements with V and J called. Such tables lack part of the clones; where checked against another copy, unresolved V genes explain under half of the gap, and the rest is unexplained. The D gene and trimming were derived from the DNA, and the V and J assignments and clone size from that table. The sample has some 71,000 clones on record, roughly 88% of them singletons. About 20% of the sample lies in the top ten.

The collaborating institutions used their own protocols to collect whole blood in K2EDTA tubes. For TCRbeta analysis, collaborators shipped samples as frozen whole blood, isolated PBMCs, or DNA extracted from either of those sample types. CDR3 length: 16 amino acids, cysteine to phenylalanine. Left in the record is the CDR3 DNA by itself, 48 bases read in frame from the first base. As encoded in the germline V gene (reference sequence), CDR1 is LNHDA while CDR2 is SQIVND. A distance of 23 bases separates the germline ends of V and J, which lose 7 bases and 7 bases respectively. The specimen was peripheral blood. This clonotype originated in a woman between 45 and 60 years old with acute or convalescent COVID-19. The chain joins TRBV19 to TRBJ1-5, and possibly TRBD1, on 6 matching bases. In nucleotides, the sequence is TGTGCCAGTAAGGAACGAGTGGGGGGGGCTCGACAGCCCCAGCATTTT. Protein translation: CASKERVGGARQPQHF.